This TCR beta chain came from a study of T cell repertoires in cytomegalovirus infection. Looking at the study overall: It can be stated that public TCR beta signatures indicated CMV infection as well as a matching HLA type.

TCRdb processed the reads anew with MiXCR; each CDR3 protein has one entry. The profile shows about 200,000 distinct CDR3 sequences, roughly 9.8% of them singletons. Study-level results: CMV-specific TCR beta clonotypes restricted by HLA-C were the ones dominating the ex vivo response. Carriage of CMV together with the relevant HLA was identifiable through cumulative public TCR beta family frequency.

CDR1 is MNHEY, CDR2 SVGAGI, per germline. This CDR3 is built from 19 residues. J gave up 4 bases and V 0 bases, and 11 bases lay outside the gene matches. This clonotype was found a few times. What it binds is not known. The TCR sequence derives from a human donor in good health (CMV status not recorded). Some clones in this sample may be carry-over from other donors' samples. The sample was PBMCs. The V and J genes are TRBV6-5 and TRBJ2-1, with 11 bases lining up with TRBD2. CDR3: CASSYSYPRLAGGYNEQFF. The CDR3 DNA reads as TGTGCCAGCAGTTACTCCTACCCGAGGCTAGCGGGAGGTTACAATGAGCAGTTCTTC.